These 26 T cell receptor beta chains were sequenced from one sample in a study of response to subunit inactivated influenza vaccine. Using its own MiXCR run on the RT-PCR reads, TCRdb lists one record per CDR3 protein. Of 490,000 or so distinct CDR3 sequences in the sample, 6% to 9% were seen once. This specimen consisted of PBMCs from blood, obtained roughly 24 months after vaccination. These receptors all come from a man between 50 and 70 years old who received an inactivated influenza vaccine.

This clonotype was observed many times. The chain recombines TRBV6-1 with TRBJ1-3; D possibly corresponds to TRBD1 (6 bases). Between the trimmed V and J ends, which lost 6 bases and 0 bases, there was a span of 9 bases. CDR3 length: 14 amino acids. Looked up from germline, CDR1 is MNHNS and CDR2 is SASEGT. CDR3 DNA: TGTGCCAGCAGAACAGGGTACTCTGGAAACACCATATATTTT. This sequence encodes CASRTGYSGNTIYF.

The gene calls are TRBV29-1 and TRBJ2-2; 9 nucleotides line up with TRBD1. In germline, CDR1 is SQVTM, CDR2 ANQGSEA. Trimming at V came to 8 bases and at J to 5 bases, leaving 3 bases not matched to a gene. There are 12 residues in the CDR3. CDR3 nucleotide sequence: TGCAGCATGGGACAGGGAACCGGGGAGCTGTTTTTT. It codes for CSMGQGTGELFF.

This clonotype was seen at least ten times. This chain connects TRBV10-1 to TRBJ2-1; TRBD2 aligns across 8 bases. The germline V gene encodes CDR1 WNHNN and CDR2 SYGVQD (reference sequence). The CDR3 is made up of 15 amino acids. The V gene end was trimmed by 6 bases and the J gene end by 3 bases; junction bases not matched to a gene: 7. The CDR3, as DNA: TGCGCCAGCAGACCCTCTAGCGGGTGCTACAATGAGCAGTTCTTC. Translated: CASRPSSGCYNEQFF.

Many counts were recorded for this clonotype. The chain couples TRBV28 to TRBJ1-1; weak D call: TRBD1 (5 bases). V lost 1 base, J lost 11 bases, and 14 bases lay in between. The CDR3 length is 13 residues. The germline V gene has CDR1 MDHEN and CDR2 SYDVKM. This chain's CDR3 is CASSLLAAGQAFF. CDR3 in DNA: TGTGCCAGCAGTTTATTGGCGGCAGGGCAGGCTTTCTTT.

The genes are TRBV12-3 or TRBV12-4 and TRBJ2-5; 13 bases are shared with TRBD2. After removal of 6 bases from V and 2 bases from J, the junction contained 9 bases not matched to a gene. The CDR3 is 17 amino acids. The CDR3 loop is CASSTRGTSGVQETQYF. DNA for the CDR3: TGTGCCAGCAGCACCAGAGGGACTAGCGGGGTTCAAGAGACCCAGTACTTC.

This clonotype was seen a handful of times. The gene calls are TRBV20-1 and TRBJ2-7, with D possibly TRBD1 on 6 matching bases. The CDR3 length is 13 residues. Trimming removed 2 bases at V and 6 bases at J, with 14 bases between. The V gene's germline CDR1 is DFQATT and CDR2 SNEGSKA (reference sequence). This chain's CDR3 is CSARFNMGAEQYF. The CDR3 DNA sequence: TGCAGTGCTAGATTTAATATGGGGGCCGAGCAGTACTTC.

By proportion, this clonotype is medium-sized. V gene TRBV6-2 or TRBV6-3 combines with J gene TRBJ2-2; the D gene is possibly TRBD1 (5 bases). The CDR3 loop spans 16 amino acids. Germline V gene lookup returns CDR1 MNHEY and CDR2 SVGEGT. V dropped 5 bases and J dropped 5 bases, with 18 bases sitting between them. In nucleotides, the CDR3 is TGTGCCAGCAGTCCGGCCCAACATCAGGGAACCGGGGAGCTGTTTTTT. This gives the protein CASSPAQHQGTGELFF.

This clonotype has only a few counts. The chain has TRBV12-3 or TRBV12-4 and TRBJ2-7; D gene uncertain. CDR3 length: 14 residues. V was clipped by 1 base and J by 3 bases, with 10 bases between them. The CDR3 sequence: CASSLGVSIYEQYF. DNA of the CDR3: TGTGCCAGCAGTTTAGGTGTCAGCATCTACGAGCAGTACTTC.

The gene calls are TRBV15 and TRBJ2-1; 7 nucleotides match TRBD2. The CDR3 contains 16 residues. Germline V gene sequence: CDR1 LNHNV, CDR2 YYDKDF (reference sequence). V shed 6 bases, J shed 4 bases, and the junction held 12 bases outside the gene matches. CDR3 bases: TGTGCCACCAGAGGTGCCGCGGGAGTGGGGTACAATGAGCAGTTCTTC. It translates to CATRGAAGVGYNEQFF.

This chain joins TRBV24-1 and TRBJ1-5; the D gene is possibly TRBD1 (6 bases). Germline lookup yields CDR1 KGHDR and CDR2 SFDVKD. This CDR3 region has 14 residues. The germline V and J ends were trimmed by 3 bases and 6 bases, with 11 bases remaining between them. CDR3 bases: TGTGCCACCAGTGATAACAGGGTAATTCAGCCCCAGCATTTT. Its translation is CATSDNRVIQPQHF.

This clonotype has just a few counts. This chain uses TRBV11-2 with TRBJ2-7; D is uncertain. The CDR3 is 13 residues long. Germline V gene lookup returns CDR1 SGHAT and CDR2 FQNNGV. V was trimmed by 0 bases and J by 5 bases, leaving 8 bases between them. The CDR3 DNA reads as TGTGCCAGCAGCTTAGAAGCTCAAGACGAGCAGTACTTC. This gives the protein CASSLEAQDEQYF.

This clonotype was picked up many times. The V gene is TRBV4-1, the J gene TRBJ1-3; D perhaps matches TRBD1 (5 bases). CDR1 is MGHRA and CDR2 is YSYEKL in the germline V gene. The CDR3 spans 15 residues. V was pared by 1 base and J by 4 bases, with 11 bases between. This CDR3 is CASSQVTGGGNTIYF. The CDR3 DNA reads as TGCGCCAGCAGCCAAGTTACAGGCGGAGGAAACACCATATATTTT.

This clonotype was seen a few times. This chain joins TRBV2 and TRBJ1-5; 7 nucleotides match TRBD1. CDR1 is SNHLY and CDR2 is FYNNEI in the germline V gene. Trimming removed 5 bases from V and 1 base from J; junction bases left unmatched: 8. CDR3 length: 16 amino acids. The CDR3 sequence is CASSSYRGGSNQPQHF. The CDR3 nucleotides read TGTGCCAGCAGTTCGTACAGGGGAGGGAGCAATCAGCCCCAGCATTTT.

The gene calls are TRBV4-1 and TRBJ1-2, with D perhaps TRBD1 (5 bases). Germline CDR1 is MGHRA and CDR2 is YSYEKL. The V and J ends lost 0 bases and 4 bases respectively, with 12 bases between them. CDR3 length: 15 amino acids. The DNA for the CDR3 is TGCGCCAGCAGCCAAGATAGAGGGGAGCCCTATGGCTACACCTTC. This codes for CASSQDRGEPYGYTF.

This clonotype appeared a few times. The CDR3 region has the DNA TGCAGTGCTAGAGATTCAGGGGGCAATCAGCCCCAGCATTTT. Translated, it gives CSARDSGGNQPQHF. The genes are TRBV20-1 and TRBJ1-5, with TRBD1 as a possible D gene (6 bases). The germline gives CDR1 DFQATT, CDR2 SNEGSKA (reference sequence). The CDR3 contains 14 residues. V dropped 0 bases and J dropped 2 bases, with 8 bases sitting between them.

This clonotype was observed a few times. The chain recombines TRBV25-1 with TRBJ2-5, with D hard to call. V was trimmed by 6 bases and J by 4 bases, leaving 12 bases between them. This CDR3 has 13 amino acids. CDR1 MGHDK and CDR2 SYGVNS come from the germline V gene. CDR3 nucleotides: TGTGCCAGCAGCCGGACGCAACGAGAGACCCAGTACTTC. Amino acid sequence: CASSRTQRETQYF.

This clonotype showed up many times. The chain's CDR3 is CASSQGRETQYF. Here the CDR3 DNA reads TGTGCCAGCAGCCAGGGGCGGGAGACCCAGTACTTC. The chain is built from TRBV19 and TRBJ2-5, with D maybe TRBD1 (6 bases). Germline CDR1 is LNHDA and CDR2 is SQIVND (reference sequence). V lost 9 bases to trimming and J lost 5 bases, with 13 bases between them. CDR3 length: 12 amino acids.

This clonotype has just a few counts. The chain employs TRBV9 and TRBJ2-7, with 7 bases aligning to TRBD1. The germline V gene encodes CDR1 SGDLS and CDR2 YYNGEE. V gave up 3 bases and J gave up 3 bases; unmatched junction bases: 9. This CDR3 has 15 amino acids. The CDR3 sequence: CASSASTGSGYEQYF. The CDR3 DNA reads TGTGCCAGCAGCGCTTCGACAGGGTCGGGCTACGAGCAGTACTTC.

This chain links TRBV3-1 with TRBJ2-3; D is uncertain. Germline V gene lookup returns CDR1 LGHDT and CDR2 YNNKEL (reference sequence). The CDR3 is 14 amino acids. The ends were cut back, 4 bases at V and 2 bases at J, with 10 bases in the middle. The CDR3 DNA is TGTGCCAGCAGCCCCTTTACAATCACAGATACGCAGTATTTT. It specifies CASSPFTITDTQYF.

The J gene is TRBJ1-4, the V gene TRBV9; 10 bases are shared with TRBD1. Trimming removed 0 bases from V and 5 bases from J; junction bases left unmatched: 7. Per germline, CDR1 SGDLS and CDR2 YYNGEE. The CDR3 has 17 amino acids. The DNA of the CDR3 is TGTGCCAGCAGCGTAGCCGGCGGACAGGGGGAAAATGAAAAACTGTTTTTT. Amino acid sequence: CASSVAGGQGENEKLFF.

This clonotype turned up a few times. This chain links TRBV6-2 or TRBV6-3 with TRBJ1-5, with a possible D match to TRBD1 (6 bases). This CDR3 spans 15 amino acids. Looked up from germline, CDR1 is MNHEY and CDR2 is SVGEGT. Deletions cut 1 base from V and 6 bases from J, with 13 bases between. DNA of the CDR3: TGTGCCAGCAGTTACTTCTCGGGGGCAAGTCAGCCCCAGCATTTT. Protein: CASSYFSGASQPQHF.

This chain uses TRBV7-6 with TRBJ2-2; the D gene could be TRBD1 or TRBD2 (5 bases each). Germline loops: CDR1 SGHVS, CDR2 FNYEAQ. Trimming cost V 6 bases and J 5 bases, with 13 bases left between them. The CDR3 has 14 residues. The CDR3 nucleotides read TGTGCCAGCAGTCCGGGACGGTCGACCGGGGAGCTGTTTTTT. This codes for CASSPGRSTGELFF.

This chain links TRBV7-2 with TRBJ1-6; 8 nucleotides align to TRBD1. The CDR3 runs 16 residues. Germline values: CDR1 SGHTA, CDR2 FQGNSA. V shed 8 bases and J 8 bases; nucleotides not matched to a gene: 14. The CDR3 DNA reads TGTGCCAGCGGCCTTTTCGGACAGGGTTTCTATTCACCCCTCCACTTT. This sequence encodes CASGLFGQGFYSPLHF.

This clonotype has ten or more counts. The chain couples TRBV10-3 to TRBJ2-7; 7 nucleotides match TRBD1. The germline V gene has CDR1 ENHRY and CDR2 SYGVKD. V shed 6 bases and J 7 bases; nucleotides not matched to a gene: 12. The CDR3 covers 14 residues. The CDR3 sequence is CAIRGQAGGSEQYF. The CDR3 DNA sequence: TGTGCCATCAGAGGACAGGCCGGCGGGTCGGAGCAGTACTTC.

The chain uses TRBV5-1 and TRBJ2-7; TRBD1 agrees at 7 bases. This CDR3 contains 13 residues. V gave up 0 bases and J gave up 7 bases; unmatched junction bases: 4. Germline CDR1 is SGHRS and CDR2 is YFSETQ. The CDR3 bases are TGCGCCAGCAGCTTGGGCCAGGGGGAAGAGCAGTACTTC. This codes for CASSLGQGEEQYF.

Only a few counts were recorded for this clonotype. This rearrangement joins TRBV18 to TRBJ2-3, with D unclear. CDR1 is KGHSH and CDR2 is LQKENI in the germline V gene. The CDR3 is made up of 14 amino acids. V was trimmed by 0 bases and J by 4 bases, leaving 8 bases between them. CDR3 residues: CASSPPVSPDTQYF. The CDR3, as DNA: TGTGCCAGCTCACCACCTGTCTCGCCAGATACGCAGTATTTT.